What follows are 2 T cell receptor beta chains derived from one specimen sequenced in a study of blood T cell repertoires in COVID-19. The repertoire was sequenced with immunoSEQ multiplex PCR; TCRdb's copy has only in-frame clones and lacks some. The repertoire holds roughly 380,000 clones, about 88% seen once, with roughly 1.4% in the top ten. Material: peripheral blood. The origin of the receptors is a woman aged 40 to 49 with COVID-19, enrolled during active disease.

Concerning this clone itself: The sample holds other DNA sequences that translate to the same CDR3. CDR3 coding DNA: TGTGCCAGCAGTAGGACAGGGGGCGACTATGGCTACACCTTC. The encoded protein is CASSRTGGDYGYTF. V gene TRBV28 combines with J gene TRBJ1-2; 11 bases agree with TRBD1. The ends lost 5 bases at V and 3 bases at J; junction bases unmatched: 2. CDR1 and CDR2 from the germline V gene are MDHEN and SYDVKM. This CDR3 spans 14 amino acids.

This chain connects TRBV28 to TRBJ1-5, with 7 positions matching TRBD1. The CDR3 contains 18 residues. V dropped 2 bases and J dropped 3; count of bases not matched to a gene: 13. Per the germline V gene, CDR1 is MDHEN and CDR2 is SYDVKM. CDR3 protein: CASSLLPRGQFFNQPQHF. The CDR3 DNA reads TGTGCCAGCAGTTTACTACCCCGGGGACAGTTTTTCAATCAGCCCCAGCATTTT.